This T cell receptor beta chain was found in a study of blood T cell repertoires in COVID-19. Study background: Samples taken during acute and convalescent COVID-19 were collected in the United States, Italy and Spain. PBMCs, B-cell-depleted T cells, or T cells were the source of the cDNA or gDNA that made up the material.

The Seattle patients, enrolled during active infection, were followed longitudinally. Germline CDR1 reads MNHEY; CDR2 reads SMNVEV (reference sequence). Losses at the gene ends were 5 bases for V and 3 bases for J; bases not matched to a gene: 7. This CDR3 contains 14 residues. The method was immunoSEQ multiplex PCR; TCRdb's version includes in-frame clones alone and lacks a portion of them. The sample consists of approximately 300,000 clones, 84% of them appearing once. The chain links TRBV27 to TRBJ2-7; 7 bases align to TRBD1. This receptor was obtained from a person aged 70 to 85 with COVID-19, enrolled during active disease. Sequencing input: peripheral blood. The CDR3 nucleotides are TGTGCCAGCAGTCCCCGACAGGGCCGCTACGAGCAGTACTTC. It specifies CASSPRQGRYEQYF.